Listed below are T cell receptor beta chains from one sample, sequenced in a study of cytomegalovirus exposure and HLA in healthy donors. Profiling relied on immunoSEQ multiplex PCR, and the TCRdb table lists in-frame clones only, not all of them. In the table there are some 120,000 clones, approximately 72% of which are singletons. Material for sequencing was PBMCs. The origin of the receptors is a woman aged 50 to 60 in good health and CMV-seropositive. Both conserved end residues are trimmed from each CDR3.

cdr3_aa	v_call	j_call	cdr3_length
ASSYEAGGFNSEAF	TRBV6-5	TRBJ1-1	14
ASSEDRGRGFLTEQF	TRBV25-1	TRBJ2-1	15
ASSPPGGGTDTQY	TRBV5-1	TRBJ2-3	13
SVAPTGANTEAF	TRBV29-1	TRBJ1-1	12
ASGKGLDTDTQY	TRBV12-5	TRBJ2-3	12
AWSVGGLEFRGNEQF	TRBV30	TRBJ2-1	15
AWSRQGTDTQY	TRBV30	TRBJ2-3	11
ASRARHEQY	TRBV13	TRBJ2-7	9
ASSLDQGVTYNEQF	TRBV5-6	TRBJ2-1	14
ASSLATGAYEQY	TRBV7-2	TRBJ2-7	12
AVASGGLKTQY	TRBV19	TRBJ2-5	11
ASSPGLANTEAF	TRBV4-2	TRBJ1-1	12
ASSNGQTFQETQY	TRBV5-1	TRBJ2-5	13
ASRTGADTQY	TRBV6-5	TRBJ2-3	10
ASSGRVGSYNEQF	TRBV2	TRBJ2-1	13
ASSTRQGSSYEQY	TRBV7-6	TRBJ2-7	13
TSSPQGTDQETQY	TRBV1	TRBJ2-5	13
ASSLAATSGAYEQY	TRBV5-1	TRBJ2-7	14
ATSRVTGGRTGVRGTEAF	TRBV15	TRBJ1-1	18
ASSSGPLGPSGANVLT	TRBV7-2	TRBJ2-6	16
AGSPGEGGPQH	TRBV7-9	TRBJ1-5	11
ASSEGGAGGPRNEQY	TRBV5-4	TRBJ2-7	15